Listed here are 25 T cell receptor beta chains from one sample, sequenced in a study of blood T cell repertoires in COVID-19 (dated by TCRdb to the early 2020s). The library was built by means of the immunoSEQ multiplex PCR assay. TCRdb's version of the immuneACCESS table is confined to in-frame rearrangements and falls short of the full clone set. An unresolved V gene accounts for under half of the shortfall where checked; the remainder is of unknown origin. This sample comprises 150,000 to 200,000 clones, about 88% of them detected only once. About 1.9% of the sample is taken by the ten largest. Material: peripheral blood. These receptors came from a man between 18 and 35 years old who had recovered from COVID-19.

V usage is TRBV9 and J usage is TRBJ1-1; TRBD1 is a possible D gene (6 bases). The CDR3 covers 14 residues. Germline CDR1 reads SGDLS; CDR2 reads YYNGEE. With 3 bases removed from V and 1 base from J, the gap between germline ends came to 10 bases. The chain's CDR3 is CASSEGQSNTEAFF. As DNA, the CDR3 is TGTGCCAGCAGCGAAGGACAGTCGAACACTGAAGCTTTCTTT.

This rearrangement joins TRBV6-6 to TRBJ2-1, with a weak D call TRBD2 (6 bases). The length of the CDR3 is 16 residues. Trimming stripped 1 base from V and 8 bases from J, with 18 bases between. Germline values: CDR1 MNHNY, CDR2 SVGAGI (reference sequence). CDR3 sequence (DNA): TGTGCCAGCAGTTACTACTCTAGCGACCAGGGCCATGAGCAGTTCTTC. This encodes CASSYYSSDQGHEQFF.

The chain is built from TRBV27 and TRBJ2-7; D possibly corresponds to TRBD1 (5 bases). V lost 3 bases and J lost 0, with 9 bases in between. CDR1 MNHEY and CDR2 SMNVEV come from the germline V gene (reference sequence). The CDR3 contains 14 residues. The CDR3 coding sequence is TGTGCCAGCAGTTTTCTTGGGGCCTCCTACGAGCAGTACTTC. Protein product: CASSFLGASYEQYF.

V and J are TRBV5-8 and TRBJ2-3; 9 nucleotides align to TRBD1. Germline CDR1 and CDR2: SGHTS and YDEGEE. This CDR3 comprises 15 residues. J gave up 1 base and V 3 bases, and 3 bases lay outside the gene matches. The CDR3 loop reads CASSSRQGGTDTQYF. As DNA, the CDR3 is TGTGCCAGCAGCTCACGACAGGGGGGCACAGATACGCAGTATTTT.

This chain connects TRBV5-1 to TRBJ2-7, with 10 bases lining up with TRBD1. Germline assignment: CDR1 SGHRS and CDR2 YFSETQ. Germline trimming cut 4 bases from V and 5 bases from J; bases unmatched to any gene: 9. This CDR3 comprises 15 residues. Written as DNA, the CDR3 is TGCGCCAGCAGCCACCAACGGGACAGGGGCAACGAGCAGTACTTC. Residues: CASSHQRDRGNEQYF. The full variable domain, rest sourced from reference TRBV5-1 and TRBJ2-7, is KAGVTQTPRYLIKTRGQQVTLSCSPISGHRSVSWYQQTPGQGLQFLFEYFSETQRNKGNFPGRFSGRQFSNSRSEMNVSTLELGDSALYLCASSHQRDRGNEQYFGPGTRLTVT.

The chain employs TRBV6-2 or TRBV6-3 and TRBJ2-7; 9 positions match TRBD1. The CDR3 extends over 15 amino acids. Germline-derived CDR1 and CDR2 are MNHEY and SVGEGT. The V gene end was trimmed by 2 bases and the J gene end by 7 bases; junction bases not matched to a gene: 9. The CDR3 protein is CASSYPDGTGREQYF. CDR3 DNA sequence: TGTGCCAGCAGTTACCCGGACGGGACAGGGAGGGAGCAGTACTTC.

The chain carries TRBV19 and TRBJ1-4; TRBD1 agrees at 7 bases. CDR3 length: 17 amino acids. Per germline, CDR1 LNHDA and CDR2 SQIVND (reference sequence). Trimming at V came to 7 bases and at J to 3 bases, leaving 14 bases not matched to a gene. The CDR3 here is CASNLGATGNPNEKLFF. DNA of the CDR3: TGTGCCAGTAACTTGGGGGCGACAGGGAACCCTAATGAAAAACTGTTTTTT.

The CDR3 sequence is CASSLSVYNEQFF. As DNA, the CDR3 is TGTGCCAGCAGCCTCTCCGTCTACAATGAGCAGTTCTTC. J is TRBJ2-1 and V is TRBV11-3; no reliable D call. This CDR3 comprises 13 residues. Per germline, CDR1 SGHNT and CDR2 YENEEA. Trimming stripped 5 bases from V and 3 bases from J, with 8 bases between.

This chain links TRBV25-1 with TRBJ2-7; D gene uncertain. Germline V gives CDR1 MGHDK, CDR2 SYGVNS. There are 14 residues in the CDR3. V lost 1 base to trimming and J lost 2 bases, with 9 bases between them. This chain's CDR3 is CASSEFDTTYEQYF. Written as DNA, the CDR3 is TGTGCCAGCAGTGAATTTGACACCACCTACGAGCAGTACTTC.

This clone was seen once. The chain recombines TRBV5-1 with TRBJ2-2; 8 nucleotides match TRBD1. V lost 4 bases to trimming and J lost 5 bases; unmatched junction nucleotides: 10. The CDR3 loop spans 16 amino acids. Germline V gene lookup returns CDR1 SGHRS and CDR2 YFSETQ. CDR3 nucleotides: TGCGCCAGCAGCCCACAACTCAGGGGGCTAACCGGGGAGCTGTTTTTT. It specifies CASSPQLRGLTGELFF.

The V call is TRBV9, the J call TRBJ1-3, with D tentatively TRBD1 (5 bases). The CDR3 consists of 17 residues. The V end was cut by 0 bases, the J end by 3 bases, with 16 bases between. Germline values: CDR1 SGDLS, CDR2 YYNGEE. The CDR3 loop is CASSVAGQGIFGNTIYF. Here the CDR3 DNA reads TGTGCCAGCAGCGTAGCTGGGCAGGGAATATTTGGAAACACCATATATTTT.

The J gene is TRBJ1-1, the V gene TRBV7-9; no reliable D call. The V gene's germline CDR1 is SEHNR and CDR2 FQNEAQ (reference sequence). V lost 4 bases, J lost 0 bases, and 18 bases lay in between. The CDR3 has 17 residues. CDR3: CASSSGLSWTVNTEAFF. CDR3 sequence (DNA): TGTGCCAGCAGCTCCGGACTTTCTTGGACGGTGAACACTGAAGCTTTCTTT.

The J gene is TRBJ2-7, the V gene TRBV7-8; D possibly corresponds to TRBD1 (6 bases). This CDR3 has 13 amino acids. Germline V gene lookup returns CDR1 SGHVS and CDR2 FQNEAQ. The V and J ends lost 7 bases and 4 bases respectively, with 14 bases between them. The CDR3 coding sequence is TGTGCCAGCACCATAACAGGGACGTACGAGCAGTACTTC. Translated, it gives CASTITGTYEQYF.

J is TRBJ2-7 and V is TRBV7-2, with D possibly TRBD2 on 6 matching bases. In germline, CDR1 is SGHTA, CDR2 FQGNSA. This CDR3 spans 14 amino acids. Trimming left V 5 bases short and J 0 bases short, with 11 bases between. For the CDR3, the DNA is TGTGCCAGCAGCACCGGGACTCTCTCCTACGAGCAGTACTTC. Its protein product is CASSTGTLSYEQYF.

CDR3 sequence (DNA): TGCGCCAGCAGCCAGGGACTAGCGGGAGGGCCGTACACCGGGGAGCTGTTTTTT. Protein sequence: CASSQGLAGGPYTGELFF. The chain has TRBV5-1 and TRBJ2-2; 16 bases align to TRBD2. V dropped 4 bases and J dropped 3; count of bases not matched to a gene: 6. Per the germline V gene, CDR1 is SGHRS and CDR2 is YFSETQ. The CDR3 is 18 residues long. The full variable domain, with the rest looked up from reference TRBV5-1 and TRBJ2-2, is KAGVTQTPRYLIKTRGQQVTLSCSPISGHRSVSWYQQTPGQGLQFLFEYFSETQRNKGNFPGRFSGRQFSNSRSEMNVSTLELGDSALYLCASSQGLAGGPYTGELFFGEGSRLTVL.

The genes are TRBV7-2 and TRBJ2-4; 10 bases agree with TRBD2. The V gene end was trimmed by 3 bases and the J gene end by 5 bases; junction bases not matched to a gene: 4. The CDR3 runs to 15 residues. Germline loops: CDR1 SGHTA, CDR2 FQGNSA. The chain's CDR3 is CASSLTGTSENIQYF. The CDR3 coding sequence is TGTGCCAGCAGCTTGACCGGGACTAGCGAAAACATTCAGTACTTC.

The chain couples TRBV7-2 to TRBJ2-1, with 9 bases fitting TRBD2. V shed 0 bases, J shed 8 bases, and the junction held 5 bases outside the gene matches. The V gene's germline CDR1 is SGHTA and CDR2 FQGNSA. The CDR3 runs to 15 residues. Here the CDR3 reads CASSLAAGGGHEQFF. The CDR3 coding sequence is TGTGCCAGCAGCTTAGCCGCGGGAGGGGGCCATGAGCAGTTCTTC.

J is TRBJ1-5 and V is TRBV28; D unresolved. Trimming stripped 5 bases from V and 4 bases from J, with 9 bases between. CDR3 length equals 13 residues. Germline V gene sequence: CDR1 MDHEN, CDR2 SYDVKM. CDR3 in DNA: TGTGCCAGCAGTACAGTGCCTAATCAGCCCCAGCATTTT. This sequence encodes CASSTVPNQPQHF.

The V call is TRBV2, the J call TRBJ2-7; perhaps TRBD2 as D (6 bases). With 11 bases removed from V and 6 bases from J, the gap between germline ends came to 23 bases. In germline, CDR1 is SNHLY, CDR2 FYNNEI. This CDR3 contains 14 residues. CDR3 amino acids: CARDRDLTDGEQYF. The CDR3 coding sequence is TGTGCCCGAGACCGGGACTTGACAGACGGCGAGCAGTACTTC.

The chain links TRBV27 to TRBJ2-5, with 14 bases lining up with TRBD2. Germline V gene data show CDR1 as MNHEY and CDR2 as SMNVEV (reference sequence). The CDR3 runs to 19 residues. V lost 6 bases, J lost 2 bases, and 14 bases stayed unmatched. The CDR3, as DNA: TGTGCCAGCAGCCCCTCCGGGACTAGCGGGAGCAGGGGGCAAGAGACCCAGTACTTC. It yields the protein CASSPSGTSGSRGQETQYF.

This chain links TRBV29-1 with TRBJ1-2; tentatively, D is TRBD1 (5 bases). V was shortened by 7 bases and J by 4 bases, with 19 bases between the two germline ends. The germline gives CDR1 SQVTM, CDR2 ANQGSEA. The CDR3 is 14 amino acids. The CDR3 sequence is CSAEGGVSSYGYTF. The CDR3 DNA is TGCAGCGCTGAGGGAGGGGTGTCGAGCTATGGCTACACCTTC.

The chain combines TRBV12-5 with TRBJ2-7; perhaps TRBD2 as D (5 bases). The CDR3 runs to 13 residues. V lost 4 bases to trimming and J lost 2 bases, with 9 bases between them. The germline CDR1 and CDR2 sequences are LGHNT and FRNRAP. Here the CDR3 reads CASGWSGPYEQYF. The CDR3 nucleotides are TGTGCTAGTGGTTGGAGCGGCCCCTACGAGCAGTACTTC.

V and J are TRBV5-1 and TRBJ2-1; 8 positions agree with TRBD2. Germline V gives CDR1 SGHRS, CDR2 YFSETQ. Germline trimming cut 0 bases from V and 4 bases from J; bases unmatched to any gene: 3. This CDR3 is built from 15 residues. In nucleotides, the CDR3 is TGCGCCAGCAGCTTGGCGGGAGGGGGGTACAATGAGCAGTTCTTC. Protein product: CASSLAGGGYNEQFF.

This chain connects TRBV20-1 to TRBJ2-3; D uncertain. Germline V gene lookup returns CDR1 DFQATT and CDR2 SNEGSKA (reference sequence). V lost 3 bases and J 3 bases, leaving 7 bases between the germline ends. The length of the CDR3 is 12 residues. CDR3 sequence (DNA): TGCAGTGCTAGTATCGGGACAGATACGCAGTATTTT. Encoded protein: CSASIGTDTQYF.

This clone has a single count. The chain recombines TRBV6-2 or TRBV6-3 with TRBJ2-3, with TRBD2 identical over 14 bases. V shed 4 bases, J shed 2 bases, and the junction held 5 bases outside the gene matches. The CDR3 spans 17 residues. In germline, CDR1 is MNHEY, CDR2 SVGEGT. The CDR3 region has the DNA TGTGCCAGCAGTTCATGGACTAGCGGGAGGAACACAGATACGCAGTATTTT. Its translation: CASSSWTSGRNTDTQYF.